This T cell receptor (beta chain) was obtained from a study of blood T cell repertoires in COVID-19. Overall study: The study counted Cohort 3 donors as recovered given two negative PCRs, clearance, or symptom resolution. The analysed material was cDNA or gDNA that came from T cells, B-cell-depleted T cells, or PBMCs.

The CDR3 has 15 residues. Per the germline V gene, CDR1 is KGHDR and CDR2 is SFDVKD. V lost 4 bases and J lost 0, with 9 bases in between. Generated by immunoSEQ multiplex PCR, the TCRdb table keeps only in-frame clones and is missing some. This sample has over 150,000 clones, with roughly 85% found just once. Cohort placement rested on clinical history that participants reported themselves. The sequence derives from a woman in her 70s in a cohort exposed to, infected with or recovered from COVID-19 (not recorded which). The chain uses TRBV24-1 and TRBJ1-5; a weak D match, TRBD1 (6 bases). Sequencing input: PBMCs or T cells enriched from blood (not recorded which). The CDR3: CATSDHRVSNQPQHF. The CDR3 nucleotides are TGTGCCACCAGTGACCACAGGGTTAGCAATCAGCCCCAGCATTTT.